This T cell receptor (beta chain) was sequenced during a study of patients and donors after allogeneic stem cell transplantation. Trimming took 2 bases from V and 1 from J; bases not matched to a gene: 7. The CDR3 is made up of 16 amino acids. Germline assignment: CDR1 MNHEY and CDR2 SVGAGI. The table lists this clonotype with many counts. In TCRdb, the RT-PCR reads were re-called with MiXCR into one record per CDR3 protein. Of approximately 11,000 distinct CDR3 sequences detected, approximately 22% appear once; the ten largest clones hold roughly 55%. The chain carries TRBV6-5 and TRBJ1-1; 7 positions agree with TRBD1. The TCR sequence derives from a human donor who was either an allogeneic HSCT recipient or a stem cell or donor lymphocyte infusion donor (not recorded which). It is not recorded whose cells these are; they may come from a transplant donor. The sequenced material came from blood, either unsorted or a sorted T cell fraction (not recorded which). The DNA for the CDR3 is TGTGCCAGCAGTTACACCCAGGACAGGCGGAACACTGAAGCTTTCTTT. It translates to CASSYTQDRRNTEAFF.